The 16 T cell receptor beta chains reported below all come from one sample, sequenced in a study of sequential checkpoint blockade in melanoma. Documented treatment: randomized to nivolumab then ipilimumab (arm A) or the reverse (arm B). Method: immunoSEQ multiplex PCR; TCRdb's copy keeps in-frame clones and lacks some. The data show about 15,000 clones, around three quarters seen once. This specimen consisted of CD8+ T cells sorted from blood (inferred from file names), obtained from a patient given nivolumab and ipilimumab in sequence. Receptor source: a human donor with melanoma.

Comment on this clone: One junction end does not reproduce the germline sequence, and a read error may be involved. The chain couples TRBV6-4 to TRBJ2-3; 9 positions agree with TRBD2. Germline values: CDR1 MRHNA, CDR2 SNTAGT. The CDR3 consists of 15 residues. In DNA form, the CDR3 reads TGTGCCAGCAGTGACGAGGGCGGGGGGGCAGATATGCAGTATTTT. This codes for CASSDEGGGADMQYF.

This chain connects TRBV11-2 to TRBJ2-7, with D uncertain. CDR3 size: 13 residues. V dropped 3 bases and J dropped 5 bases, with 11 bases sitting between them. Per the germline V gene, CDR1 is SGHAT and CDR2 is FQNNGV. The CDR3 DNA reads TGTGCCAGCAGCTTTGGGCGTGGCGACGAGCAGTACTTC. Translating it yields CASSFGRGDEQYF.

CDR3 in amino acids: CASSLVLRDEQYF. The CDR3 nucleotides read TGTGCCAGCAGCTTAGTACTCAGGGATGAGCAGTACTTC. This chain uses TRBV11-2 with TRBJ2-7, with D perhaps TRBD1 (5 bases). Trimming took off 1 base at V and 7 bases at J, with 11 bases between the two ends. Germline V CDR1 and CDR2: SGHAT, FQNNGV. This CDR3 region has 13 residues.

This chain links TRBV30 with TRBJ2-4, with TRBD1 identical over 8 bases. The CDR3 is made up of 13 amino acids. Germline trimming cut 0 bases from V and 11 bases from J; bases unmatched to any gene: 6. The V gene's germline CDR1 is GTSNPN and CDR2 SVGIG (reference sequence). The CDR3 DNA follows: TGTGCCTGGAGTGTAGGACAGGGTTATTTTCAGTACTTC. Protein: CAWSVGQGYFQYF.

This chain joins TRBV28 and TRBJ2-1, with 8 bases lining up with TRBD1. This CDR3 has 19 amino acids. Germline values: CDR1 MDHEN, CDR2 SYDVKM. V gave up 3 bases and J gave up 0 bases; unmatched junction bases: 13. The CDR3 region is CASSFLRTGTRSSYNEQFF. For the CDR3, the DNA is TGTGCCAGCAGTTTTTTGCGGACAGGGACCCGGAGCTCCTACAATGAGCAGTTCTTC.

The J gene is TRBJ2-7, the V gene TRBV2; the D gene is possibly TRBD1 (5 bases). The CDR3 is made up of 16 amino acids. Germline values: CDR1 SNHLY, CDR2 FYNNEI. V was trimmed by 8 bases and J by 1 base, leaving 21 bases between them. This CDR3 reads CASGVDRSTFSYEQYF. DNA for the CDR3: TGTGCCAGCGGGGTTGACAGAAGCACCTTTTCCTACGAGCAGTACTTC.

The rearrangement uses TRBV23-1 and TRBJ2-5, with D perhaps matching TRBD1 (7 bases). TRBV23-1 is placed among ORFs of uncertain function. V was pared by 2 bases and J by 3 bases, with 19 bases between. This CDR3 comprises 17 residues. The CDR3 loop is CASSQPTGDSMKETQYF. The CDR3 bases are TGCGCCAGCAGTCAACCAACAGGGGACTCCATGAAAGAGACCCAGTACTTC.

The chain joins TRBV28 to TRBJ1-5; 7 positions agree with TRBD1. The CDR3 runs to 15 residues. With V trimmed by 7 bases and J by 5 bases, 11 bases remained unmatched. Germline CDR1 is MDHEN and CDR2 is SYDVKM. CDR3 DNA: TGTGCCAGCACCCCGGAGGGACAGACGTATCAGCCCCAGCATTTT. This gives the protein CASTPEGQTYQPQHF.

This clone was recorded once. This chain uses TRBV6-5 with TRBJ2-1; 10 bases align to TRBD2. The junction had 6 bases not matched to a gene; V was cut back by 0 bases and J by 7 bases. From germline, CDR1 is MNHEY and CDR2 SVGAGI. This CDR3 contains 16 residues. The CDR3, as DNA: TGTGCCAGCAGTTACTCCGAGCGGGGGGGACGAAATGAGCAGTTCTTC. Translation: CASSYSERGGRNEQFF.

The rearrangement uses TRBV7-6 and TRBJ2-5, with TRBD1 identical over 7 bases. Per the germline V gene, CDR1 is SGHVS and CDR2 is FNYEAQ. The CDR3 sequence is 13 residues long. J was trimmed by 4 bases and V by 6 bases; bases with no gene match: 5. CDR3 nucleotides: TGTGCCAGCAGAGACAGGGATGGAGAGACCCAGTACTTC. Residues: CASRDRDGETQYF.

J is TRBJ2-7 and V is TRBV4-1, with 8 bases identical to TRBD1. CDR3 length: 14 residues. V dropped 3 bases and J dropped 6; count of bases not matched to a gene: 7. The germline V gene encodes CDR1 MGHRA and CDR2 YSYEKL. The CDR3 DNA sequence: TGCGCCAGCAGCCACCGTTCGACAGGGGTCGAGCAGTACTTC. It encodes CASSHRSTGVEQYF.

The chain couples TRBV9 to TRBJ2-7; 11 bases are shared with TRBD2. Germline V gene data show CDR1 as SGDLS and CDR2 as YYNGEE. The CDR3 covers 16 residues. V lost 0 bases, J lost 4 bases, and 6 bases stayed unmatched. CDR3 sequence (DNA): TGTGCCAGCAGCGTAGGGGCTAGCGGGAGGAATTACGAGCAGTACTTC. It specifies CASSVGASGRNYEQYF.

V usage is TRBV5-4 and J usage is TRBJ1-4; 7 bases fit TRBD1. The CDR3 runs 13 residues. The junction had 4 bases not matched to a gene; V was cut back by 4 bases and J by 7 bases. CDR1 SGHNT and CDR2 YYREEE come from the germline V gene (reference sequence). The CDR3 is CASSQQGFEKLFF. The CDR3 bases are TGTGCCAGCAGCCAACAGGGGTTTGAAAAACTGTTTTTT.

This clone ranks as medium-sized (0.01 to 0.1%). The chain is built from TRBV6-5 and TRBJ1-5; 7 nucleotides agree with TRBD1. The V and J ends lost 5 bases and 8 bases, in that order; junction bases with no gene match: 9. The CDR3 spans 14 residues. The germline V gene encodes CDR1 MNHEY and CDR2 SVGAGI. The CDR3 loop reads CASSPWDSREPQHF. The CDR3 DNA follows: TGTGCCAGCAGTCCCTGGGACAGCAGGGAGCCCCAGCATTTT.

The chain uses TRBV5-8 and TRBJ1-5; 9 bases fit TRBD1. Germline values: CDR1 SGHTS, CDR2 YDEGEE. Unmatched junction bases numbered 7, after V lost 4 bases and J lost 5 bases. This CDR3 spans 15 amino acids. The CDR3 is CASSLTGGGDQPQHF. CDR3 coding DNA: TGTGCCAGCAGCCTCACAGGGGGCGGAGATCAGCCCCAGCATTTT.

The chain uses TRBV13 and TRBJ2-1; D might be TRBD2 (7 bases). Germline loops: CDR1 PRHDT, CDR2 FYEKMQ (reference sequence). The CDR3 is 12 amino acids. Trimming stripped 5 bases from V and 10 bases from J, with 12 bases between. As DNA, the CDR3 is TGTGCCAGCAGCCAAGGGGGGGGCGAGCAGTTCTTC. Amino acid sequence: CASSQGGGEQFF. The whole variable domain, remainder taken from reference TRBV13 and TRBJ2-1, is AAGVIQSPRHLIKEKRETATLKCYPIPRHDTVYWYQQGPGQDPQFLISFYEKMQSDKGSIPDRFSAQQFSDYHSELNMSSLELGDSALYFCASSQGGGEQFFGPGTRLTVL.